This T cell receptor beta chain is from a study of OX40 agonist ivuxolimab in advanced cancers. The study, taken as a whole, reports: Partial responders receiving 0.1-3.0 mg/kg showed among the lowest clonal expansion.

The table came from immunoSEQ multiplex PCR; TCRdb's copy has only in-frame clones and leaves some out. Here the sample spans about 46,000 clones, 80% being singletons. Trimming cost V 4 bases and J 5 bases, with 26 bases left between them. This CDR3 is 18 amino acids long. Germline CDR1 is SNHLY and CDR2 is FYNNEI. Worth noting for this clone: Its antigen is currently unknown.

This sequence was found in an adult with an advanced solid tumor such as melanoma, head and neck, liver or kidney cancer. Sequences were derived from CD4+ or CD8+ T cells sorted from blood, sampled in a trial of the OX40 agonist ivuxolimab. The chain employs TRBV2 and TRBJ2-5; perhaps D is TRBD1 or TRBD2 (6 bases each). The DNA of the CDR3 is TGTGCCAGCAGTGGGAGGGGACAAGCTAGGACCGAAGGGGAGACCCAGTACTTC. The encoded protein is CASSGRGQARTEGETQYF.